Sequencing of this TCR beta chain was carried out in a study of monozygotic twins with inflammatory bowel disease. TCRdb reprocessed the 5' RACE reads and stores each CDR3 protein as one record, lacking DNA. In all, the sample yields over 100,000 distinct CDR3 sequences. Germline CDR1 MNHNS, CDR2 SASEGT. This CDR3 region has 15 residues. The TCR originated in a human donor with ulcerative colitis or Crohn's disease, or a healthy co-twin of an affected twin (not recorded which). This chain connects TRBV6-1 to TRBJ1-5; the TCRdb call, TRBD1, lacks DNA for checking. The sequenced sample was blood. The chain's CDR3 is CASSDPGQVTQPQHF.